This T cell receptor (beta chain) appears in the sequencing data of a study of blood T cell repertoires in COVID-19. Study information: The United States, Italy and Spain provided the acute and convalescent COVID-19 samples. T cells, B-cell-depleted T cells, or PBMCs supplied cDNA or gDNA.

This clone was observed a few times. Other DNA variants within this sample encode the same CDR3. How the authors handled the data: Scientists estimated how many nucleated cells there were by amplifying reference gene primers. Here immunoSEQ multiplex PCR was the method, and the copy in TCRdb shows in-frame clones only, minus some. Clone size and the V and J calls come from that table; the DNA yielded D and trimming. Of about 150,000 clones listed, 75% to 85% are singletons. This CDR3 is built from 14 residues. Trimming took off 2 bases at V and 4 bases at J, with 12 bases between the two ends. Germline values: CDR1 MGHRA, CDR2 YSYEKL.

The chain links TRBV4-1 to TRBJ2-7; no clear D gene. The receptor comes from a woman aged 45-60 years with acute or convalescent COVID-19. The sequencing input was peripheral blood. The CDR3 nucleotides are TGCGCCAGCAGCCAAACACCCGACGGGTACGAGCAGTACTTC. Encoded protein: CASSQTPDGYEQYF.